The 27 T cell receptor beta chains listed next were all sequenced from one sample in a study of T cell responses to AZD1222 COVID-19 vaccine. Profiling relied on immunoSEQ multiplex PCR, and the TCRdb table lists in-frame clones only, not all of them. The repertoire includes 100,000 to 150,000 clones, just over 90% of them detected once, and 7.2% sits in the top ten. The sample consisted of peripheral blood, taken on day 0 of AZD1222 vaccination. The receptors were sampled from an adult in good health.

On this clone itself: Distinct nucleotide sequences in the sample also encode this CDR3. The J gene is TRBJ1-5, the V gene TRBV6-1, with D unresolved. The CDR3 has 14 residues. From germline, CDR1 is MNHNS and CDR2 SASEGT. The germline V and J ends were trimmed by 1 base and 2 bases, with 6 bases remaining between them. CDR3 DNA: TGTGCCAGCAGTGAAGGGCAGGGCAATCAGCCCCAGCATTTT. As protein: CASSEGQGNQPQHF.

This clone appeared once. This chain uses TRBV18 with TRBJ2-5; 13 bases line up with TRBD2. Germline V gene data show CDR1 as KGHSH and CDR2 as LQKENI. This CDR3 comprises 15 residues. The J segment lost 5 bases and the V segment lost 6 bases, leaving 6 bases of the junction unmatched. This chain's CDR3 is CASSQGLAGWETQYF. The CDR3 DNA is TGTGCCAGCTCGCAGGGACTAGCGGGATGGGAGACCCAGTACTTC.

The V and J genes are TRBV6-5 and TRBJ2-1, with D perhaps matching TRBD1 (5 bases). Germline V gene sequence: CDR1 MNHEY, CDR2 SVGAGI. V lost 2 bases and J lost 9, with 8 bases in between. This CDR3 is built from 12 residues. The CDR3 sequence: CASSYGAAEQFF. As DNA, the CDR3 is TGTGCCAGCAGTTACGGGGCCGCTGAGCAGTTCTTC.

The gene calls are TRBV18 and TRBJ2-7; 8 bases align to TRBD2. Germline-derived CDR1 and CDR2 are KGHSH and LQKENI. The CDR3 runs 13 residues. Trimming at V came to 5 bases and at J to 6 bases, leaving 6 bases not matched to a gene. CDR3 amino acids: CASSSGTSREQYF. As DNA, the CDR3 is TGTGCCAGCTCATCCGGGACTAGTCGCGAGCAGTACTTC.

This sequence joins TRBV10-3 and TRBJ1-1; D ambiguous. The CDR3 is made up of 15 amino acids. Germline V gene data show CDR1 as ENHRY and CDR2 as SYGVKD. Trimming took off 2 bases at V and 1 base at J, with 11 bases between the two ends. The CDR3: CAISEVPQSNTEAFF. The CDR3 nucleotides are TGTGCCATCAGTGAGGTGCCGCAGTCGAACACTGAAGCTTTCTTT.

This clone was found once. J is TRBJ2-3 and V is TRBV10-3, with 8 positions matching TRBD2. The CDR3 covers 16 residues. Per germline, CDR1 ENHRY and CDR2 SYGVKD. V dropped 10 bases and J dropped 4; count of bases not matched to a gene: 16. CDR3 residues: CATGRVSGTSPDTQYF. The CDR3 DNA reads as TGTGCCACTGGTAGGGTTAGCGGGACCAGTCCAGATACGCAGTATTTT.

The CDR3 DNA sequence: TGTGCCACCCGGACTACCGGGGGCGAGCAGTACTTC. Encoded protein: CATRTTGGEQYF. J is TRBJ2-7 and V is TRBV10-3; possible D gene TRBD2, 6 bases. Germline loops: CDR1 ENHRY, CDR2 SYGVKD. The CDR3 is made up of 12 amino acids. V was shortened by 10 bases and J by 6 bases, with 16 bases between the two germline ends.

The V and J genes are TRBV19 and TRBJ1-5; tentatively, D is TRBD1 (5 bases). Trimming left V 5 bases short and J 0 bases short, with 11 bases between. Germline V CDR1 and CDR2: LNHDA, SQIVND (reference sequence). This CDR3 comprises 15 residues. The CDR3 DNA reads TGTGCCAGTAGTGCCTCCAGGGATAGCAATCAGCCCCAGCATTTT. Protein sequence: CASSASRDSNQPQHF.

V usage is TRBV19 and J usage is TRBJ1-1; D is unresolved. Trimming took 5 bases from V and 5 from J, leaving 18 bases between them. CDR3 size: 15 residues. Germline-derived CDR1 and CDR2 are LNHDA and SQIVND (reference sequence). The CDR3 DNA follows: TGTGCCAGTAGTCTCCAGGCTCGACCTGGGACTGAAGCTTTCTTT. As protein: CASSLQARPGTEAFF.

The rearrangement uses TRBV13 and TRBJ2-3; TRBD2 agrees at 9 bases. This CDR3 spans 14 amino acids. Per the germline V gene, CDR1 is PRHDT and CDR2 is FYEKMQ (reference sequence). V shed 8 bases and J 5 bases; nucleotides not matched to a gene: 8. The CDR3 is CASLPSGALDTQYF. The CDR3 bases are TGTGCCAGCTTACCTAGCGGGGCCCTAGATACGCAGTATTTT.

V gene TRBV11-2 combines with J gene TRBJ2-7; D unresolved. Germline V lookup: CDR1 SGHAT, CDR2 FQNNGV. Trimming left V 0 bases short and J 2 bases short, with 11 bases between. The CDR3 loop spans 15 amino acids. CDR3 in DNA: TGTGCCAGCAGCTTAGATCGGGCACGGGCCTACGAGCAGTACTTC. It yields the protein CASSLDRARAYEQYF. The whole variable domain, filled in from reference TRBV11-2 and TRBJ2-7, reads EAGVAQSPRYKIIEKRQSVAFWCNPISGHATLYWYQQILGQGPKLLIQFQNNGVVDDSQLPKDRFSAERLKGVDSTLKIQPAKLEDSAVYLCASSLDRARAYEQYFGPGTRLTVT.

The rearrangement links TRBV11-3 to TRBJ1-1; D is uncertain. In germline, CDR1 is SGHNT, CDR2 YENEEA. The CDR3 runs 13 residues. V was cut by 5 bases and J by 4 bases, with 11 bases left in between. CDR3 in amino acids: CASSLRPFTEAFF. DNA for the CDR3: TGTGCCAGCAGCCTACGGCCCTTCACTGAAGCTTTCTTT.

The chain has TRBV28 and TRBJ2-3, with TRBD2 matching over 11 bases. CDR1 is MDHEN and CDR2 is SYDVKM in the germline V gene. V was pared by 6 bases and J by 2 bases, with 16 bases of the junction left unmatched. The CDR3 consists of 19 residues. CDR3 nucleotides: TGTGCCAGCAGCCCTGCCCCCTATAGCGGGAGGGGGCACACAGATACGCAGTATTTT. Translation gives CASSPAPYSGRGHTDTQYF.

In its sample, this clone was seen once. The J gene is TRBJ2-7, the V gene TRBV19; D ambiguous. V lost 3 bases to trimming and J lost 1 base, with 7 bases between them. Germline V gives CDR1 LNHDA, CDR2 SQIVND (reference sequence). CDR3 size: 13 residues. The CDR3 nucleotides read TGTGCCAGTAGTATGGCACCTTCCTACGAGCAGTACTTC. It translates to CASSMAPSYEQYF. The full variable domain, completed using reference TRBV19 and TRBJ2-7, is DGGITQSPKYLFRKEGQNVTLSCEQNLNHDAMYWYRQDPGQGLRLIYYSQIVNDFQKGDIAEGYSVSREKKESFPLTVTSAQKNPTAFYLCASSMAPSYEQYFGPGTRLTVT.

The CDR3 nucleotides are TGTGCCAGCAGCTTAGTCCCAGGTCTCACGGTAGGCACAGATACGCAGTATTTT. It is translated as CASSLVPGLTVGTDTQYF. The chain employs TRBV11-2 and TRBJ2-3; the D is unclear. Germline V lookup: CDR1 SGHAT, CDR2 FQNNGV. Trimming took off 1 base at V and 1 base at J, with 18 bases between the two ends. The CDR3 contains 18 residues.

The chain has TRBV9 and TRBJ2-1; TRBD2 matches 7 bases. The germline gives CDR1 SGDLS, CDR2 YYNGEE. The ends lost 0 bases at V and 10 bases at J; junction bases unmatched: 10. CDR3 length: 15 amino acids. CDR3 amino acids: CASSVAGGPGLEQFF. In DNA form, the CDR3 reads TGTGCCAGCAGCGTAGCAGGAGGGCCGGGACTAGAGCAGTTCTTC. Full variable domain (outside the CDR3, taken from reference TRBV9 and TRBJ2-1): DSGVTQTPKHLITATGQRVTLRCSPRSGDLSVYWYQQSLDQGLQFLIQYYNGEERAKGNILERFSAQQFPDLHSELNLSSLELGDSALYFCASSVAGGPGLEQFFGPGTRLTVL.

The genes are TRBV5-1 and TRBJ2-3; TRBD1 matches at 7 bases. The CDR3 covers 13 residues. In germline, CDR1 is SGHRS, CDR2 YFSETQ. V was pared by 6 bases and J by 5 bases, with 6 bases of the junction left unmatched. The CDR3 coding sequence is TGCGCCAGCACCCGCACAGGGGAAGATACGCAGTATTTT. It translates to CASTRTGEDTQYF.

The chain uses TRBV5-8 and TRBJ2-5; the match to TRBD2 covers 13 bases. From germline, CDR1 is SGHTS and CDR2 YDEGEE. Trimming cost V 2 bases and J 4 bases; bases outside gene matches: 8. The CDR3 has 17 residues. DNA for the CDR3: TGTGCCAGCAGCTTCTGGACTAGCGGGAGTCAGGGAGAGACCCAGTACTTC. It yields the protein CASSFWTSGSQGETQYF.

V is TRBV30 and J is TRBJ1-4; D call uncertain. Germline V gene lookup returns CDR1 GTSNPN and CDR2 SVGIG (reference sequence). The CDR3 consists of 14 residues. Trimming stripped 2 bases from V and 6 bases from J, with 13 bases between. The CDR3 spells CAWSPGQVDEKLFF. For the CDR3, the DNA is TGTGCCTGGAGTCCCGGGCAGGTCGATGAAAAACTGTTTTTT. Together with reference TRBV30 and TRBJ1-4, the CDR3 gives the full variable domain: SQTIHQWPATLVQPVGSPLSLECTVEGTSNPNLYWYRQAAGRGLQLLFYSVGIGQISSEVPQNLSASRPQDRQFILSSKKLLLSDSGFYLCAWSPGQVDEKLFFGSGTQLSVL.

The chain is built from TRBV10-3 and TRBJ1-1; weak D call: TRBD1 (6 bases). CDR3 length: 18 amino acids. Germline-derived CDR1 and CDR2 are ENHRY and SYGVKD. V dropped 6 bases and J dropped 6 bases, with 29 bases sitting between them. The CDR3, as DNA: TGTGCCATCAGAAGTCCGGGACACTTCTCGGGGTACGCCGCTGAAGCTTTCTTT. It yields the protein CAIRSPGHFSGYAAEAFF.

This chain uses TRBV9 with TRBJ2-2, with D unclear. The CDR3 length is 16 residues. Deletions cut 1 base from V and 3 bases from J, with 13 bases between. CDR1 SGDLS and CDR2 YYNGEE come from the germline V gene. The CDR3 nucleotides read TGTGCCAGCAGCGTATCACTAAAAACCTACACCGGGGAGCTGTTTTTT. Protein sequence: CASSVSLKTYTGELFF.

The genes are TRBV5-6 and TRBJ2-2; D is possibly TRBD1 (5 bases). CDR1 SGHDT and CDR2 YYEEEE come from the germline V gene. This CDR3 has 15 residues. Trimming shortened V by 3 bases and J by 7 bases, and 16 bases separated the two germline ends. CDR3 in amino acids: CASSSRAGFFGELFF. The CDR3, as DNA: TGTGCCAGCAGCTCCCGGGCAGGGTTTTTCGGGGAGCTGTTTTTT. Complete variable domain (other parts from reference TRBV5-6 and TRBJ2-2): DAGVTQSPTHLIKTRGQQVTLRCSPKSGHDTVSWYQQALGQGPQFIFQYYEEEERQRGNFPDRFSGHQFPNYSSELNVNALLLGDSALYLCASSSRAGFFGELFFGEGSRLTVL.

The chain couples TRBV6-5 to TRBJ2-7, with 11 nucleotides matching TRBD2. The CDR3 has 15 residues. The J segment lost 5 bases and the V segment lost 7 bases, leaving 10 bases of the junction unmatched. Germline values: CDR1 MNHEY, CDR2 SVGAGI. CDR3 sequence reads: CASILSLAGVNEQYF. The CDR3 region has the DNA TGTGCCAGCATACTTTCACTAGCGGGAGTCAACGAGCAGTACTTC.

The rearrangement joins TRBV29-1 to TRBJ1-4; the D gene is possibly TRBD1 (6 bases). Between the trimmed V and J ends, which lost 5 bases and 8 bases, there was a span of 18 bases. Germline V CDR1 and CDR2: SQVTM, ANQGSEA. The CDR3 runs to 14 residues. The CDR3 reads CSVLFRGGDEKLFF. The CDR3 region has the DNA TGCAGCGTTCTCTTCAGGGGAGGAGACGAAAAACTGTTTTTT. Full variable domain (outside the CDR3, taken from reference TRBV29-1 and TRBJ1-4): SAVISQKPSRDICQRGTSLTIQCQVDSQVTMMFWYRQQPGQSLTLIATANQGSEATYESGFVIDKFPISRPNLTFSTLTVSNMSPEDSSIYLCSVLFRGGDEKLFFGSGTQLSVL.

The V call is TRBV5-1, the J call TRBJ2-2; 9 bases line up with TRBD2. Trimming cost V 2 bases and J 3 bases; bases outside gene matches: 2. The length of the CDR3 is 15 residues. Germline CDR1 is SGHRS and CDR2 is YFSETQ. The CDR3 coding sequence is TGCGCCAGCAGCTTAACTAGCGGGCACACCGGGGAGCTGTTTTTT. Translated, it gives CASSLTSGHTGELFF.

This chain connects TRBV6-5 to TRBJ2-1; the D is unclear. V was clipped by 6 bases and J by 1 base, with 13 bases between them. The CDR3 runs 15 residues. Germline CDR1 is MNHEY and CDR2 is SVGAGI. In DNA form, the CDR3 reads TGTGCCAGCAGCGCGAGCGTAGGTTCCTACAATGAGCAGTTCTTC. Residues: CASSASVGSYNEQFF.

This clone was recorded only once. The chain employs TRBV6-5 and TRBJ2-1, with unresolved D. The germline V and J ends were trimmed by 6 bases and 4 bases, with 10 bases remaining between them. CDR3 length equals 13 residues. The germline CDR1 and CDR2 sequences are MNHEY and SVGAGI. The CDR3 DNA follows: TGTGCCAGCAGAATCGCAGTATACAATGAGCAGTTCTTC. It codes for CASRIAVYNEQFF.